Listed below are T cell receptor beta chains from one sample, sequenced in a study of T cell changes during pregnancy in multiple sclerosis. Repertoires were generated with immunoSEQ multiplex PCR, while TCRdb's copy carries only in-frame clones and drops some. The sample contains 75,000 to 100,000 clones, 92% of which appear only once. The specimen comprised peripheral blood, sampled after pregnancy. These receptors all come from a female donor in good health, enrolled as a control in a pregnancy study. The CDR3 runs from the conserved cysteine through the conserved F or W. The order of the fields is clone size, J gene, V gene, D gene, CDR3 protein, CDR3 DNA. The D gene is left open where the match is weak. Size values are once, few and many counts, or a class for expanded clones, and some rows have none.

size: -
J: TRBJ2-7
V: TRBV6-5
D: TRBD1
CDR3: CASSGLGQGVGEQYF
DNA: TGTGCCAGCAGTGGCTTGGGACAGGGGGTTGGTGAGCAGTACTTC

size: -
J: TRBJ2-4
V: TRBV1
D: -
CDR3: CTSSQPESRLAGMIAKNIQYF
DNA: TGCACCAGCAGCCAACCCGAGTCCCGACTAGCGGGGATGATAGCCAAAAACATTCAGTACTTC

size: -
J: TRBJ2-3
V: TRBV5-1
D: TRBD2
CDR3: CASSLAAGGLPDTQYF
DNA: TGCGCCAGCAGCTTGGCCGCGGGGGGGCTCCCAGATACGCAGTATTTT

size: -
J: TRBJ2-1
V: TRBV5-8
D: -
CDR3: CASSLAGLSYNEQFF
DNA: TGTGCCAGCAGCTTAGCAGGGTTATCCTACAATGAGCAGTTCTTC

size: -
J: TRBJ2-1
V: TRBV29-1
D: -
CDR3: CSGTTYRRGYEQFF
DNA: TGCAGCGGTACTACTTACAGACGGGGTTATGAGCAGTTCTTC

size: -
J: TRBJ2-3
V: TRBV7-9
D: -
CDR3: CASSLSFTDTQYF
DNA: TGTGCCAGCAGCTTAAGCTTTACGGATACGCAGTATTTT

size: -
J: TRBJ2-2
V: TRBV7-2
D: -
CDR3: CASSLRGGPGELFF
DNA: TGTGCCAGCAGCCTGAGGGGGGGACCCGGGGAGCTGTTTTTT

size: -
J: TRBJ2-5
V: TRBV9
D: -
CDR3: CASSPPRSGETQYF
DNA: TGTGCCAGCAGCCCGCCTAGAAGCGGAGAGACCCAGTACTTC

size: -
J: TRBJ2-1
V: TRBV18
D: TRBD2
CDR3: CASSPPGLAGNEQFF
DNA: TGTGCCAGCTCACCACCGGGACTAGCGGGTAATGAGCAGTTCTTC

size: -
J: TRBJ2-5
V: TRBV11-2
D: TRBD1
CDR3: CASSPRTGGVETQYF
DNA: TGTGCCAGCAGCCCGCGGACAGGGGGCGTAGAGACCCAGTACTTC

size: -
J: TRBJ2-3
V: TRBV5-6
D: TRBD1
CDR3: CASSAQGVRDTQYF
DNA: TGTGCCAGCAGCGCCCAGGGGGTGAGAGATACGCAGTATTTT

size: -
J: TRBJ1-6
V: TRBV2
D: -
CDR3: CASGASGSSYNSPLHF
DNA: TGTGCCAGCGGCGCGAGCGGGAGTTCCTATAATTCACCCCTCCACTTT

size: -
J: TRBJ2-7
V: TRBV27
D: -
CDR3: CASSYSGSYEQYF
DNA: TGTGCCAGCAGTTATTCCGGGTCCTACGAGCAGTACTTC

size: -
J: TRBJ1-2
V: TRBV7-2
D: TRBD1
CDR3: CASSPSGTGAYGYTF
DNA: TGTGCCAGCAGCCCCTCGGGGACAGGGGCTTATGGCTACACCTTC

size: -
J: TRBJ1-5
V: TRBV18
D: TRBD1
CDR3: CASSPTGTGSIQPQHF
DNA: TGTGCCAGCTCACCAACCGGGACAGGGAGTATTCAGCCCCAGCATTTT

size: -
J: TRBJ1-2
V: TRBV6-6
D: -
CDR3: CASSPDSLGGYTF
DNA: TGTGCCAGCAGTCCAGACAGTCTTGGAGGCTACACCTTC

size: once
J: TRBJ1-1
V: TRBV9
D: -
CDR3: CASSPRVVGGTEAFF
DNA: TGTGCCAGCAGCCCCCGGGTAGTCGGGGGCACTGAAGCTTTCTTT

size: once
J: TRBJ2-7
V: TRBV19
D: -
CDR3: CASSSSLGSYEQYF
DNA: TGTGCCAGTAGTTCCTCACTAGGCTCCTACGAGCAGTACTTC

size: few
J: TRBJ1-1
V: TRBV30
D: -
CDR3: CAWGAGFGNTEAFF
DNA: TGTGCCTGGGGTGCGGGGTTTGGAAACACTGAAGCTTTCTTT

size: -
J: TRBJ2-3
V: TRBV7-3
D: TRBD2
CDR3: CASSLRAGGGATDTQYF
DNA: TGTGCCAGCAGCTTAAGGGCTGGCGGGGGGGCCACAGATACGCAGTATTTT

size: -
J: TRBJ2-1
V: TRBV18
D: TRBD2
CDR3: CASSPSTSGKYNEQFF
DNA: TGTGCCAGCTCACCATCGACTAGCGGAAAATACAATGAGCAGTTCTTC

size: -
J: TRBJ2-3
V: TRBV5-1
D: -
CDR3: CASSLGVGVDTDTQYF
DNA: TGCGCCAGCAGCTTGGGTGTTGGTGTAGACACAGATACGCAGTATTTT

size: -
J: TRBJ2-1
V: TRBV18
D: -
CDR3: CASSPLGSMDEQFF
DNA: TGTGCCAGCTCACCCCTTGGCTCCATGGATGAGCAGTTCTTC

size: -
J: TRBJ2-7
V: TRBV7-8
D: TRBD1
CDR3: CASSLQGAASDEQYF
DNA: TGTGCCAGCAGCTTACAGGGGGCCGCCTCGGACGAGCAGTACTTC

size: -
J: TRBJ1-3
V: TRBV5-5
D: -
CDR3: CASSTGDPGNTIYF
DNA: TGTGCCAGCAGCACTGGAGACCCTGGAAACACCATATATTTT

size: -
J: TRBJ2-3
V: TRBV6-5
D: TRBD2
CDR3: CASRRTSGDTDTQYF
DNA: TGTGCCAGCAGAAGGACTAGCGGAGACACAGATACGCAGTATTTT

size: -
J: TRBJ2-3
V: TRBV6-1
D: TRBD2
CDR3: CASRHLAGGPDTQYF
DNA: TGTGCCAGCAGACATCTAGCGGGGGGTCCGGATACGCAGTATTTT

size: -
J: TRBJ2-5
V: TRBV7-6
D: TRBD2
CDR3: CASSRLAAGGRETQYF
DNA: TGTGCCAGCAGCCGGTTGGCAGCGGGGGGGAGAGAGACCCAGTACTTC

size: -
J: TRBJ2-2
V: TRBV10-1
D: TRBD2
CDR3: CASSEPRLAGPGELFF
DNA: TGCGCCAGCAGTGAGCCAAGACTAGCGGGACCCGGGGAGCTGTTTTTT

size: many
J: TRBJ2-3
V: TRBV27
D: -
CDR3: CASSSGYQVDTQYF
DNA: TGTGCCAGCAGTTCGGGATACCAAGTGGATACGCAGTATTTT

size: -
J: TRBJ1-6
V: TRBV5-6
D: TRBD1
CDR3: CASSLHRGRNSPLHF
DNA: TGTGCCAGCAGCTTGCACAGGGGCCGGAATTCACCCCTCCACTTT

size: -
J: TRBJ1-4
V: TRBV7-2
D: -
CDR3: CASSLAPFEKLFF
DNA: TGTGCCAGCAGCTTAGCCCCTTTTGAAAAACTGTTTTTT

size: -
J: TRBJ1-4
V: TRBV28
D: -
CDR3: CASSFRQGGGGEKLFF
DNA: TGTGCCAGCAGTTTCCGTCAGGGAGGGGGGGGTGAAAAACTGTTTTTT

size: -
J: TRBJ1-3
V: TRBV9
D: TRBD1
CDR3: CASSPGQGALSGNTIYF
DNA: TGTGCCAGCAGCCCCGGACAGGGGGCCCTCTCTGGAAACACCATATATTTT

size: -
J: TRBJ2-7
V: TRBV4-1
D: -
CDR3: CASSQGGVLGEQYF
DNA: TGCGCCAGCAGCCAAGGGGGAGTTCTCGGCGAGCAGTACTTC

size: -
J: TRBJ2-2
V: TRBV6-1
D: -
CDR3: CASINTGELFF
DNA: TGTGCCAGCATAAACACCGGGGAGCTGTTTTTT